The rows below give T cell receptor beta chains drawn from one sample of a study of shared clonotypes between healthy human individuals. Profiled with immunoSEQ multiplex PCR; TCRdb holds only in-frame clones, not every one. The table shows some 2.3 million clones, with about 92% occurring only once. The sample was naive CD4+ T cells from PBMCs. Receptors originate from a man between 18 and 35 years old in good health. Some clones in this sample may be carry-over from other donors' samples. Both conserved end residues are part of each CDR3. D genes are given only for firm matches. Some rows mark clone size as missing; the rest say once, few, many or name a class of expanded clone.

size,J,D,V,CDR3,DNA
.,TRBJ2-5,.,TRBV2,CASSVHTDQETQYF,TGTGCCAGCAGTGTTCATACAGACCAAGAGACCCAGTACTTC
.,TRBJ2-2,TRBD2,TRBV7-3,CASSLRLAVNTGELFF,TGTGCCAGCAGCTTAAGACTAGCGGTAAACACCGGGGAGCTGTTTTTT
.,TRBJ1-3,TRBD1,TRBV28,CASTWDRGRNTIYF,TGTGCCAGCACCTGGGACAGGGGGCGGAACACCATATATTTT
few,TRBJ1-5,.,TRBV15,CATSRPDGRNQPQHF,TGTGCCACCAGCAGACCGGACGGACGCAATCAGCCCCAGCATTTT
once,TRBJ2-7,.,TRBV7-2,CASSLGLGPDEQYF,TGTGCCAGCAGCTTAGGTCTAGGGCCGGACGAGCAGTACTTC
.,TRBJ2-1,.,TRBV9,CASSVGRQTIYEQFF,TGTGCCAGCAGCGTAGGGAGACAGACCATCTATGAGCAGTTCTTC
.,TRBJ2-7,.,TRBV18,CASSPQGTKYEQYF,TGTGCCAGCTCACCGCAGGGGACGAAATACGAGCAGTACTTC
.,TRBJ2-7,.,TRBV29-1,CSVGLTADLYEQYF,TGCAGCGTTGGATTGACAGCAGACCTCTACGAGCAGTACTTC
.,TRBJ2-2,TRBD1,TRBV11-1,CASSSNPGQGARITGELFF,TGTGCCAGCAGCTCGAACCCGGGACAGGGGGCGCGGATCACCGGGGAGCTGTTTTTT
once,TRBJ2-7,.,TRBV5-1,CASGAAYPYEQYF,TGCGCCAGCGGTGCAGCTTATCCCTACGAGCAGTACTTC
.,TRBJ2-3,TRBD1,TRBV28,CASGQARRTDTQYF,TGTGCCAGCGGACAGGCCCGCCGCACAGATACGCAGTATTTT
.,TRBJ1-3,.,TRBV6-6,CASSLAGPGNTIYF,TGTGCCAGCAGTCTGGCAGGGCCGGGAAACACCATATATTTT
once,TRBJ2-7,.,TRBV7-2,CASSLASHSRPYEQYF,TGTGCCAGCAGCTTAGCTTCGCATTCTCGGCCCTACGAGCAGTACTTC
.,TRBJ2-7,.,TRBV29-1,CSVVISREQYF,TGCAGCGTTGTGATATCGAGGGAGCAGTACTTC
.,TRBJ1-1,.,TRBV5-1,CASSLDARHRNTEAFF,TGCGCCAGCAGCTTGGACGCGCGACACAGAAACACTGAAGCTTTCTTT
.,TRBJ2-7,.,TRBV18,CASSPYLPPYEQYF,TGTGCCAGCTCACCTTATCTTCCGCCCTACGAGCAGTACTTC
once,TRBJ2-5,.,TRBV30,CAWSGGPQETQYF,TGTGCCTGGAGTGGAGGGCCCCAAGAGACCCAGTACTTC
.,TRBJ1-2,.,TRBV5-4,CASSLEGVLGGYTF,TGTGCCAGCAGCTTGGAAGGGGTTTTGGGTGGCTACACCTTC
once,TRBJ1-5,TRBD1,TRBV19,CASSIGDRGPSNQPQHF,TGTGCCAGTAGTATTGGAGACAGGGGGCCTAGCAATCAGCCCCAGCATTTT
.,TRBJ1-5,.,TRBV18,CASSRGGSNQPQHF,TGTGCCAGCTCACGAGGGGGATCAAATCAGCCCCAGCATTTT
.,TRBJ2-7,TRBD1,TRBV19,CASPRRTGGNYEQYF,TGTGCCAGCCCACGACGGACAGGGGGCAACTACGAGCAGTACTTC
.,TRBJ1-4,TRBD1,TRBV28,CASSSQGAANEKLFF,TGTGCCAGCAGTTCACAGGGGGCGGCTAATGAAAAACTGTTTTTT